The rows below give T cell receptor beta chains drawn from one sample of a study of OX40 agonist ivuxolimab in advanced cancers. The protocol was immunoSEQ multiplex PCR, while the TCRdb copy is restricted to in-frame clones and leaves out a portion. The repertoire includes about 61,000 clones, around 83% of them detected once, and around 3.4% sits in the top ten. Sequenced material: CD4+ or CD8+ T cells sorted from blood, taken in a trial of the OX40 agonist ivuxolimab. These receptor sequences come from an adult with an advanced solid tumor such as melanoma, head and neck, liver or kidney cancer. Each CDR3 is given with its conserved first and last residue. The order of the fields is CDR3 DNA, CDR3 protein, D gene, V gene, clone size, J gene. The D gene is left open where the match is weak. Part of the rows lack a size; the others show once, few, many or a class for expanded clones.

CDR3nt: TGTGCCAGCAGCTTACAGGGTCAAGAGACCCAGTACTTC; CDR3aa: CASSLQGQETQYF; d_gene: -; v_gene: TRBV7-3; abundance: -; j_gene: TRBJ2-5
CDR3nt: TGTGCCAGCAGCTTGGGGCCGGGAACAAGGGCAGGAAACACCATATATTTT; CDR3aa: CASSLGPGTRAGNTIYF; d_gene: -; v_gene: TRBV5-5; abundance: -; j_gene: TRBJ1-3
CDR3nt: TGTGCCAGCAGTTCTAAAAACACCATATATTTT; CDR3aa: CASSSKNTIYF; d_gene: -; v_gene: TRBV6-5; abundance: -; j_gene: TRBJ1-3
CDR3nt: TGTGCCAGCAGCTCACACAGGGTGGTAAATTATAATTCACCCCTCCACTTT; CDR3aa: CASSSHRVVNYNSPLHF; d_gene: -; v_gene: TRBV7-4; abundance: -; j_gene: TRBJ1-6
CDR3nt: TGTGCCAGCAGCTTGAAGGGGGGCCATAAAGAGACCCAGTACTTC; CDR3aa: CASSLKGGHKETQYF; d_gene: -; v_gene: TRBV5-5; abundance: -; j_gene: TRBJ2-5
CDR3nt: TGCGCCAGCAGCTGGGAGAGCTTCTACGAGCAGTACTTC; CDR3aa: CASSWESFYEQYF; d_gene: -; v_gene: TRBV5-1; abundance: once; j_gene: TRBJ2-7
CDR3nt: TGCGCCAGCCTGCCTGGTGGTGTGAACACTGAAGCTTTCTTT; CDR3aa: CASLPGGVNTEAFF; d_gene: -; v_gene: TRBV5-1; abundance: once; j_gene: TRBJ1-1
CDR3nt: TGTGCCAGCAGCCCCAGGACGGGGAACACTGAAGCTTTCTTT; CDR3aa: CASSPRTGNTEAFF; d_gene: -; v_gene: TRBV6-5; abundance: -; j_gene: TRBJ1-1
CDR3nt: TGTGCCAGCTCACCACACTCCCCCAGGGAGTCTCAGCCCCAGCATTTT; CDR3aa: CASSPHSPRESQPQHF; d_gene: -; v_gene: TRBV18; abundance: -; j_gene: TRBJ1-5
CDR3nt: TGTGCCAGCAGCTTAGCTGCGGGGTTGGGGGAGCAGTACTTC; CDR3aa: CASSLAAGLGEQYF; d_gene: -; v_gene: TRBV7-9; abundance: -; j_gene: TRBJ2-7
CDR3nt: TGTGCCAGCTCACCCCCCTCTGGCCAGGTAGCTAACTATGGCTACACCTTC; CDR3aa: CASSPPSGQVANYGYTF; d_gene: -; v_gene: TRBV18; abundance: -; j_gene: TRBJ1-2
CDR3nt: TGTGCCAGCAGCGCCGGGACAGGCTTAAAACTGTTTTTT; CDR3aa: CASSAGTGLKLFF; d_gene: TRBD1; v_gene: TRBV7-6; abundance: -; j_gene: TRBJ1-4
CDR3nt: TGTGCCAGCTCACGCGGGGGGGCATCTGGTGAGCAGTTCTTC; CDR3aa: CASSRGGASGEQFF; d_gene: TRBD2; v_gene: TRBV11-2; abundance: few; j_gene: TRBJ2-1
CDR3nt: TGTGCCGCCGGAATGGCACGAGGTGAAAAACTGTTTTTT; CDR3aa: CAAGMARGEKLFF; d_gene: -; v_gene: TRBV5-4; abundance: -; j_gene: TRBJ1-4
CDR3nt: TGTGCCAGCAGAGTCGGGGGGACTAACTATGGCTACACCTTC; CDR3aa: CASRVGGTNYGYTF; d_gene: -; v_gene: TRBV6-1; abundance: -; j_gene: TRBJ1-2
CDR3nt: TGTGCCAGCAGCAGGGCAACTAATGAAAAACTGTTTTTT; CDR3aa: CASSRATNEKLFF; d_gene: -; v_gene: TRBV14; abundance: -; j_gene: TRBJ1-4
CDR3nt: TGTGCCAGCAGCTTGGTTAGCAGACTCTCTGGAAACACCATATATTTT; CDR3aa: CASSLVSRLSGNTIYF; d_gene: -; v_gene: TRBV5-6; abundance: -; j_gene: TRBJ1-3
CDR3nt: TGTGCCAGCTCATTCAGGGGGAAAGAGACCCAGTACTTC; CDR3aa: CASSFRGKETQYF; d_gene: TRBD1; v_gene: TRBV18; abundance: -; j_gene: TRBJ2-5
CDR3nt: TGTGCCTGGACCGCTCCGGGACAGCTAAATTCACCCCTCCACTTT; CDR3aa: CAWTAPGQLNSPLHF; d_gene: TRBD1; v_gene: TRBV30; abundance: -; j_gene: TRBJ1-6
CDR3nt: TGTGCCAGCTCCCTCCTGAGCTCTGGAAACACCATATATTTT; CDR3aa: CASSLLSSGNTIYF; d_gene: -; v_gene: TRBV6-5; abundance: -; j_gene: TRBJ1-3
CDR3nt: TGTGCCAGCAGCCCACAGGGGAGCTCCTATAATTCACCCCTCCACTTT; CDR3aa: CASSPQGSSYNSPLHF; d_gene: TRBD1; v_gene: TRBV7-8; abundance: -; j_gene: TRBJ1-6
CDR3nt: TGTGCCTTCCCTGGGACAGAGGACTCTGGGGCCAACGTCCTGACTTTC; CDR3aa: CAFPGTEDSGANVLTF; d_gene: TRBD1; v_gene: TRBV30; abundance: -; j_gene: TRBJ2-6
CDR3nt: TGTGCCAGCACCCTAACAGGGGTCCGCACCGGGGAGCTGTTTTTT; CDR3aa: CASTLTGVRTGELFF; d_gene: TRBD1; v_gene: TRBV7-2; abundance: -; j_gene: TRBJ2-2
CDR3nt: TGTGCCAGCAGCCGGACTTCAGGCTCCTACAATGAGCAGTTCTTC; CDR3aa: CASSRTSGSYNEQFF; d_gene: -; v_gene: TRBV7-3; abundance: -; j_gene: TRBJ2-1
CDR3nt: TGTGCCAGCAGTTCCCTCGGGACATCGTCCTACGAGCAGTACTTC; CDR3aa: CASSSLGTSSYEQYF; d_gene: -; v_gene: TRBV6-5; abundance: -; j_gene: TRBJ2-7
CDR3nt: TGTGCCAGCAGCTTCCGGACAGGGGATGGGAAACTGTTTTTT; CDR3aa: CASSFRTGDGKLFF; d_gene: TRBD1; v_gene: TRBV5-6; abundance: -; j_gene: TRBJ1-4
CDR3nt: TGTGCCAGCTCACAAGCGGAGGGGGAGCAGTACTTC; CDR3aa: CASSQAEGEQYF; d_gene: -; v_gene: TRBV18; abundance: -; j_gene: TRBJ2-7
CDR3nt: TGTGCCTGCCCCGGGACAGGCTACGAGCAGTACTTC; CDR3aa: CACPGTGYEQYF; d_gene: TRBD1; v_gene: TRBV30; abundance: -; j_gene: TRBJ2-7
CDR3nt: TGTGCCAGTAGGGGGGCCACAGATACGCAGTATTTT; CDR3aa: CASRGATDTQYF; d_gene: -; v_gene: TRBV19; abundance: -; j_gene: TRBJ2-3
CDR3nt: TGTGCCAGCAGTTTATTAGAGCTGGGTGGCTACACCTTC; CDR3aa: CASSLLELGGYTF; d_gene: -; v_gene: TRBV28; abundance: few; j_gene: TRBJ1-2
CDR3nt: TGTGCCAGCAGCTTGCAAAGAGTAGCCCGCTTCGTAATAAATGAGCAGTTCTTC; CDR3aa: CASSLQRVARFVINEQFF; d_gene: -; v_gene: TRBV7-8; abundance: -; j_gene: TRBJ2-1
CDR3nt: TGTGCCAGCAGTTACTCGGTGACACCGTTAGGGGACACCATATATTTT; CDR3aa: CASSYSVTPLGDTIYF; d_gene: -; v_gene: TRBV6-5; abundance: -; j_gene: TRBJ1-3